The clone carrying this T cell receptor beta chain was recorded once. These data belong to a study of blood T cell repertoires in COVID-19. Looking at the study overall: Nucleic acid was either cDNA or gDNA, and it came from T cells, B-cell-depleted T cells, or PBMCs.

Germline CDR1 LGHNA, CDR2 YNFKEQ. Unmatched junction bases numbered 7, after V lost 0 bases and J lost 4 bases. The CDR3 is 17 amino acids. TCRdb's copy holds only in-frame clones and misses some; the assay was immunoSEQ multiplex PCR. The sample holds roughly 100,000 clones, 70% to 90% seen once. The sequenced material came from peripheral blood. The sequence was collected from a man between 50 and 59 years old with active COVID-19. The genes are TRBV4-2 and TRBJ1-3; 9 positions match TRBD1. The CDR3: CASSQDVPGQGGNTIYF. In DNA form, the CDR3 reads TGTGCCAGCAGCCAAGACGTACCGGGACAGGGAGGAAACACCATATATTTT.